The 14 T cell receptor beta chains below were found in one sample sequenced in a study of T cells in women clearing cervical HPV infection. Profiled with immunoSEQ multiplex PCR; TCRdb holds only in-frame clones, not every one. The sample spans about 30,000 clones; the ten largest clones claim 2.5% to 3.5%. Sequenced: blood buffy coat. The receptors shown here come from a woman aged 18 to 75 with a cervical HPV16 infection that either progressed to CIN3+ or cleared (not recorded which).

Remarks on this clone: The CDR3 end is not reached by the read, which stops 3 residues before it; the germline J gene fills it in. Within the sample, other DNA sequences also encode this same CDR3. This rearrangement joins TRBV7-9 to TRBJ1-2; 7 bases are a match to TRBD1. The trim removed 1 base at V and 5 bases at J, leaving 1 base unmatched. CDR1 SEHNR and CDR2 FQNEAQ come from the germline V gene (reference sequence). CDR3 length: 13 amino acids. The CDR3: CASSLGQGYGYTF. CDR3 DNA, as far as it was read: TGTGCCAGCAGCTTAGGACAGGGTTATGGC.

In the case of this clone: The read ends 3 residues before the CDR3 terminus; that terminus is restored from the germline J gene. V is TRBV2 and J is TRBJ2-7, with TRBD1 identical over 7 bases. In germline, CDR1 is SNHLY, CDR2 FYNNEI. The CDR3 sequence is 15 residues long. V gave up 0 bases and J gave up 5 bases; unmatched junction bases: 7. Incomplete CDR3 DNA: TGTGCCAGCAGTGAAGCTGGGCAGGGGGTCGACGAG. Its translation: CASSEAGQGVDE. The whole CDR3 protein reads CASSEAGQGVDEQYF. Full variable domain (missing parts from reference TRBV2 and TRBJ2-7): EPEVTQTPSHQVTQMGQEVILRCVPISNHLYFYWYRQILGQKVEFLVSFYNNEISEKSEIFDDQFSVERPDGSNFTLKIRSTKLEDSAMYFCASSEAGQGVDEQYFGPGTRLTVT.

A note on this clone: The read terminates 3 residues before the CDR3 end, so the remaining end is supplied by the germline J gene. The V gene is TRBV18, the J gene TRBJ2-1; TRBD1 agrees at 9 bases. Germline CDR1 is KGHSH and CDR2 is LQKENI. The CDR3 is made up of 14 amino acids. Losses at the gene ends were 2 bases for V and 6 bases for J; bases not matched to a gene: 2. The CDR3 loop is CASSPGTGSNEQFF. The CDR3 bases that were read are TGTGCCAGCTCACCAGGGACAGGGTCCAATGAG. Full variable domain (outside the CDR3, taken from reference TRBV18 and TRBJ2-1): NAGVMQNPRHLVRRRGQEARLRCSPMKGHSHVYWYRQLPEEGLKFMVYLQKENIIDESGMPKERFSAEFPKEGPSILRIQQVVRGDSAAYFCASSPGTGSNEQFFGPGTRLTVL.

Worth noting for this clone: From the germline J gene comes the end of the CDR3, since the read stops 3 residues before it. The genes are TRBV29-1 and TRBJ2-1; the match to TRBD2 covers 11 bases. Germline V gene lookup returns CDR1 SQVTM and CDR2 ANQGSEA. CDR3 length: 14 amino acids. The V segment lost 1 base and the J segment 7 bases; nucleotides outside the gene matches: 3. CDR3 protein: CSVEGSGRVNEQFF. The sequenced part of the CDR3 DNA is TGCAGCGTTGAAGGTAGCGGGAGGGTGAATGAG.

Turning to this clone: With the read ending 3 residues before the CDR3 end, the germline J gene is used to fill in that end. The chain joins TRBV6-1 to TRBJ1-3, with D tentatively TRBD1 (5 bases). V lost 0 bases and J lost 7, with 13 bases in between. CDR3 length equals 15 residues. Germline-derived CDR1 and CDR2 are MNHNS and SASEGT. Partial CDR3 DNA: TGTGCCAGCAGTGAAGCAAGGGGCTCTAGGAACACC. This gives the protein CASSEARGSRNT. In full, the CDR3 reads CASSEARGSRNTIYF.

Regarding this clone: The sequence runs out 3 residues before the end of the CDR3; the remainder is reconstructed from the germline J gene. The gene calls are TRBV20-1 and TRBJ2-3; 8 positions match TRBD2. The trim removed 5 bases at V and 7 bases at J, leaving 5 bases unmatched. CDR3 length: 12 amino acids. CDR1 and CDR2 (germline): DFQATT, SNEGSKA (reference sequence). CDR3 DNA (partial): TGCAGTGCTCCGGGGGGGGACTATACG. It codes for CSAPGGDYT. The full CDR3 reads CSAPGGDYTQYF.

A note on this clone: The read ends 3 residues early relative to the CDR3; the germline J gene fills the gap. This chain links TRBV12-3 or TRBV12-4 with TRBJ2-3; TRBD2 agrees at 7 bases. The CDR3 runs to 16 residues. Germline trimming cut 2 bases from V and 1 base from J; bases unmatched to any gene: 6. CDR3 in amino acids: CASSLFGRGGTDTQYF. CDR3 DNA (partial): TGTGCCAGCAGTTTATTTGGGAGGGGAGGCACAGATACG.

About this clone itself: The DNA ends 3 residues before the CDR3 does, and the rest of the CDR3 is filled in from the germline J gene. The V and J genes are TRBV7-9 and TRBJ2-5; TRBD2 matches at 8 bases. Germline V gives CDR1 SEHNR, CDR2 FQNEAQ (reference sequence). There are 14 residues in the CDR3. V was pared by 4 bases and J by 2 bases, with 3 bases of the junction left unmatched. Here the CDR3 reads CASSYGGGQETQYF. The covered CDR3 bases are TGTGCCAGCAGCTACGGGGGGGGACAAGAGACC.

A word on this clone: Read data end 3 residues before the CDR3 end; the end is taken from the germline J gene. The V call is TRBV7-2, the J call TRBJ1-2; no definite D call. CDR3 size: 14 residues. CDR1 and CDR2 (germline): SGHTA, FQGNSA. CDR3 region: CASSLDYSYNDYTF. The DNA read from the CDR3 is TGTGCCAGCAGCTTAGACTATTCCTACAATGAC.

In regard to this clone: The read halts 3 residues ahead of the CDR3 end, with the missing end drawn from the germline J gene. The chain has TRBV7-9 and TRBJ1-1; 10 bases are a match to TRBD1. This CDR3 is built from 12 residues. From germline, CDR1 is SEHNR and CDR2 FQNEAQ (reference sequence). CDR3 DNA, as far as it was read: TGTGCCAGCAGCTATGGACAGGGGGTC. It is translated as CASSYGQGV. The CDR3 as a whole reads CASSYGQGVAFF.

Concerning this clone: The CDR3 end falls 3 residues outside the read, so it is completed with the germline J gene. The chain carries TRBV30 and TRBJ1-2; D might be TRBD1 (6 bases). The CDR3 runs to 15 residues. The V gene's germline CDR1 is GTSNPN and CDR2 SVGIG (reference sequence). CDR3: CACTNTGIRPRGYTF. The CDR3 DNA, read in part, is TGTGCCTGTACAAACACAGGGATTCGTCCTAGAGGC.

For this clone: Read data end 3 residues before the CDR3 end; the end is taken from the germline J gene. The V gene is TRBV20-1, the J gene TRBJ2-7, with a weak D call TRBD1 (5 bases). Between the trimmed V and J ends, which lost 4 bases and 3 bases, there was a span of 16 bases. CDR3 length: 14 amino acids. The V gene's germline CDR1 is DFQATT and CDR2 SNEGSKA (reference sequence). The CDR3 protein is CSATSRQRNYEQYF. The DNA read from the CDR3 is TGCAGTGCTACGTCGCGACAGAGAAACTACGAG.

Remarks on this clone: The sequenced fragment ends 3 residues before the CDR3 boundary, so the rest is inferred from the germline J gene. This chain links TRBV20-1 with TRBJ2-6; no definite D call. Trimming pared 3 bases from V and 0 bases from J, leaving 9 bases between. This CDR3 is 15 amino acids long. Germline V gives CDR1 DFQATT, CDR2 SNEGSKA (reference sequence). Incomplete CDR3 DNA: TGCAGTGCTAGGGTACAGCCCTCTGGGGCCAACGTC. It encodes CSARVQPSGANV. The whole CDR3 protein reads CSARVQPSGANVLTF.

About this clone itself: The read gets to within 3 residues of the CDR3 end, and the germline J gene fills in the rest. Different DNA sequences within this sample yield the same CDR3. The chain recombines TRBV20-1 with TRBJ2-7; 11 bases fit TRBD2. The CDR3 has 13 amino acids. Germline V gives CDR1 DFQATT, CDR2 SNEGSKA (reference sequence). The trim removed 1 base at V and 4 bases at J, leaving 0 bases unmatched. The CDR3 loop reads CSARGLAGYEQYF. Partial CDR3 DNA: TGCAGTGCTAGAGGACTAGCGGGGTACGAG.